The TCR beta chain described here comes from a study of PD-1 blockade in classical Hodgkin lymphoma. Looked up from germline, CDR1 is SEHNR and CDR2 is FQNEAQ (reference sequence). V gave up 1 base and J gave up 1 base, with 8 bases separating them. The CDR3 is 14 residues long. The assay was immunoSEQ multiplex PCR, and TCRdb's table has in-frame clones only and misses some. The sample carries about 110,000 clones, around nine tenths recorded once. Time point given: cycle 4 day 1 (C4D1), after less than 7 weeks of nivolumab. Brentuximab vedotin exposure varied among the patients, all of whom had relapsed after autologous stem cell transplantation.

The source material was peripheral blood mononuclear cells (PBMCs), sampled before the fourth cycle of nivolumab. The TCR sequence derives from a human donor with classical Hodgkin lymphoma. The genes are TRBV7-9 and TRBJ2-7; unclear D gene. The CDR3 region has the DNA TGTGCCAGCAGCTTAGTAGAAAAATCCTACGAGCAGTACTTC. This gives the protein CASSLVEKSYEQYF.